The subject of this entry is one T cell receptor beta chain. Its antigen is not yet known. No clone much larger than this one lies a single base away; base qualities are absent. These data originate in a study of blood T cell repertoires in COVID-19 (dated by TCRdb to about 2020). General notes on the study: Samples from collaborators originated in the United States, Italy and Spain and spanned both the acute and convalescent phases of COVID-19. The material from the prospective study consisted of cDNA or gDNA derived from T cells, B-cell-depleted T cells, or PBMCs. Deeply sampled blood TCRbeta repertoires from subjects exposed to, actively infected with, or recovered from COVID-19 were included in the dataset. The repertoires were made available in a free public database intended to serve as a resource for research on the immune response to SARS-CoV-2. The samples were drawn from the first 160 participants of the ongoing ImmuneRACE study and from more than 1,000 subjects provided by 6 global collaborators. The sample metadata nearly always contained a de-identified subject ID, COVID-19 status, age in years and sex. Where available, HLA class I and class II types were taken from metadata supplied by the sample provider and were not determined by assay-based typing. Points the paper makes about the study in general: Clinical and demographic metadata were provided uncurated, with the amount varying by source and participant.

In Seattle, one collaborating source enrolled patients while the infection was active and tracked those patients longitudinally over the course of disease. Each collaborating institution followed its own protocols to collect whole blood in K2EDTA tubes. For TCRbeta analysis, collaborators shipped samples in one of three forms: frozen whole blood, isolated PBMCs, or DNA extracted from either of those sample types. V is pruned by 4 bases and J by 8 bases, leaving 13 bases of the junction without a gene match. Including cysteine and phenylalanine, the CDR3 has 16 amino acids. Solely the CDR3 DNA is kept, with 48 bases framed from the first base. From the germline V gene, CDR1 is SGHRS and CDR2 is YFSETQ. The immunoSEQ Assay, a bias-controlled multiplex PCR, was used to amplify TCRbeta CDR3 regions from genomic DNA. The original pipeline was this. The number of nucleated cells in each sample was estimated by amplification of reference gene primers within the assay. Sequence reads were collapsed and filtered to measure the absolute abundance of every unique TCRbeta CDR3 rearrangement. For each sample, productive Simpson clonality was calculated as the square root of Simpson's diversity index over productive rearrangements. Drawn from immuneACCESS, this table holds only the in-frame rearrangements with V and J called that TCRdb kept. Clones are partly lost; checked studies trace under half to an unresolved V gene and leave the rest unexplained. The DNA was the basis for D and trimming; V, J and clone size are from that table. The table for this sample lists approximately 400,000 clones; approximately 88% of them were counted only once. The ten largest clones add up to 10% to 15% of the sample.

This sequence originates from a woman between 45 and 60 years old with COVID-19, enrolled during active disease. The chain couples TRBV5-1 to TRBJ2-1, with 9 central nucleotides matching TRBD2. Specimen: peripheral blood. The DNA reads TGCGCCAGCAGCGGGACCTGGCGGGGGGGCCGCTATGAGCAGTTCTTC. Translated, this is CASSGTWRGGRYEQFF.